The 18 T cell receptor beta chains listed next were all sequenced from one sample in a study of early T cells in non-severe SARS-CoV-2 infection. MiXCR was run by TCRdb on the 5' RACE reads, yielding one entry per CDR3 protein. The sample contains 45,000 to 65,000 distinct CDR3 sequences, 9% to 9.5% of which appear only once. Source material: whole blood. These TCRs come from an adult who was a healthcare worker with PCR-confirmed SARS-CoV-2 infection or an uninfected control (not recorded which).

This clonotype was recorded at least ten times. The chain links TRBV29-1 to TRBJ2-1; 11 bases align to TRBD2. CDR1 is SQVTM, CDR2 ANQGSEA, per germline. Trimming cost V 6 bases and J 3 bases; bases outside gene matches: 7. The CDR3 contains 15 residues. The CDR3 sequence: CSVKRTSGRYNEQFF. In DNA, the CDR3 is TGCAGCGTCAAAAGGACTAGCGGGCGCTACAATGAGCAGTTCTTC.

This clonotype was seen repeatedly, ten times or more. The rearrangement joins TRBV7-2 to TRBJ2-1; no firm D call. Germline CDR1 is SGHTA and CDR2 is FQGNSA. This CDR3 spans 13 amino acids. The V end was cut by 1 base, the J end by 6 bases, with 7 bases between. In DNA form, the CDR3 reads TGTGCCAGCAGCTTAGTGAAGGGCAATGAGCAGTTCTTC. Translating gives CASSLVKGNEQFF.

The V and J genes are TRBV29-1 and TRBJ1-2; D gene unclear. Germline V lookup: CDR1 SQVTM, CDR2 ANQGSEA. The ends were cut back, 6 bases at V and 3 bases at J, with 5 bases in the middle. CDR3 length: 10 amino acids. The CDR3 nucleotides read TGCAGCGTGCGAGACTATGGCTACACCTTC. This translates into CSVRDYGYTF.

The sample holds many counts of this clonotype. The rearrangement uses TRBV5-1 and TRBJ2-1; D unresolved. V dropped 0 bases and J dropped 5 bases, with 9 bases sitting between them. The germline CDR1 and CDR2 sequences are SGHRS and YFSETQ. The CDR3 contains 14 residues. This CDR3 is CASSLVSYNNEQFF. CDR3 nucleotides: TGCGCCAGCAGCTTGGTGTCCTACAACAATGAGCAGTTCTTC. The entire variable domain, with the rest obtained from reference TRBV5-1 and TRBJ2-1, is as follows: KAGVTQTPRYLIKTRGQQVTLSCSPISGHRSVSWYQQTPGQGLQFLFEYFSETQRNKGNFPGRFSGRQFSNSRSEMNVSTLELGDSALYLCASSLVSYNNEQFFGPGTRLTVL.

This clonotype was counted ten times or more. The chain has TRBV29-1 and TRBJ2-1, with D possibly matching TRBD1 (5 bases). V lost 6 bases and J lost 0, with 15 bases in between. This CDR3 spans 15 amino acids. From germline, CDR1 is SQVTM and CDR2 ANQGSEA. The CDR3 loop is CSVQGAVSSYNEQFF. The CDR3 nucleotides are TGCAGCGTCCAAGGGGCAGTGAGCTCCTACAATGAGCAGTTCTTC.

At least ten counts were recorded for this clonotype. The V gene is TRBV14, the J gene TRBJ2-1, with D possibly matching TRBD1 (5 bases). CDR1 and CDR2 from the germline V gene are SGHDN and FVKESK. The CDR3 is 16 residues long. V lost 0 bases and J lost 9, with 18 bases in between. The CDR3 loop is CASSQDPARDVPEQFF. The CDR3 nucleotides read TGTGCCAGCAGCCAAGATCCGGCCAGGGATGTCCCTGAGCAGTTCTTC.

This clonotype was observed at least ten times. CDR3 in DNA: TGTGCCAGCAGCTTAGTGGCGTTAGCGGGGGGATACGAGCAGTACTTC. This codes for CASSLVALAGGYEQYF. The rearrangement uses TRBV11-2 and TRBJ2-7, with 10 bases fitting TRBD2. The germline V gene encodes CDR1 SGHAT and CDR2 FQNNGV. The CDR3 has 16 amino acids. V gave up 1 base and J gave up 4 bases; unmatched junction bases: 7. The full variable domain, in which reference TRBV11-2 and TRBJ2-7 provide the parts outside the CDR3, is EAGVAQSPRYKIIEKRQSVAFWCNPISGHATLYWYQQILGQGPKLLIQFQNNGVVDDSQLPKDRFSAERLKGVDSTLKIQPAKLEDSAVYLCASSLVALAGGYEQYFGPGTRLTVT.

This clonotype was seen many times. This chain connects TRBV10-3 to TRBJ2-7; 10 nucleotides line up with TRBD1. Per the germline V gene, CDR1 is ENHRY and CDR2 is SYGVKD. The length of the CDR3 is 13 residues. J was trimmed by 5 bases and V by 8 bases; bases with no gene match: 6. The CDR3 here is CAIQSGQGDEQYF. CDR3 nucleotides: TGTGCCATCCAATCTGGACAGGGGGACGAGCAGTACTTC.

The chain carries TRBV2 and TRBJ1-2; the D gene is possibly TRBD1 (6 bases). Germline V gene lookup returns CDR1 SNHLY and CDR2 FYNNEI. The V end was cut by 3 bases, the J end by 3 bases, with 8 bases between. The CDR3 length is 13 residues. CDR3 DNA: TGTGCCAGCAGTGAGGGGGGGCACTATGGCTACACCTTC. Protein product: CASSEGGHYGYTF.

In regard to this clonotype: A read error may produce the germline difference seen at one junction end. The rearrangement joins TRBV6-6 to TRBJ2-2; D perhaps matches TRBD2 (7 bases). The CDR3 has 16 residues. Germline V gene lookup returns CDR1 MNHNY and CDR2 SVGAGI (reference sequence). The DNA of the CDR3 is TGTGCCAGCAGTTACGGCGGGGAGGGGGATGCCGGGGAGCTGCTTTTT. It specifies CASSYGGEGDAGELLF.

This clonotype was detected ten times or more. The chain employs TRBV24-1 and TRBJ1-5, with a weak D call TRBD1 (5 bases). Trimming stripped 3 bases from V and 3 bases from J, with 11 bases between. Germline V gives CDR1 KGHDR, CDR2 SFDVKD. The CDR3 is made up of 15 amino acids. The CDR3 protein is CATSDGDSLNQPQHF. The CDR3 region has the DNA TGTGCCACCAGTGATGGCGACAGCCTCAATCAGCCCCAGCATTTT.

This clonotype has ten or more counts. The rearrangement links TRBV21-1 to TRBJ2-6; TRBD1 reflects the table's D call only, with no check against the DNA. TRBV21-1 is shown as a pseudogene. This CDR3 region has 17 residues. The DNA of the CDR3 is TGTGCCAGCAGCATTAGAGACAGGGGTGCTGGGGCCAACGTCCTGACTTTC. Encoded protein: CASSIRDRGAGANVLTF.

This clonotype came up many times. This sequence joins TRBV5-1 and TRBJ1-1; 12 positions match TRBD1. Trimming at V came to 5 bases and at J to 5 bases, leaving 4 bases not matched to a gene. The CDR3 runs 14 residues. The germline CDR1 and CDR2 sequences are SGHRS and YFSETQ. The CDR3 sequence: CASRGQGAWTEAFF. For the CDR3, the DNA is TGCGCCAGCAGGGGACAGGGGGCTTGGACTGAAGCTTTCTTT.

This clonotype was counted at least ten times. The chain uses TRBV28 and TRBJ1-2, with no clear D. V lost 3 bases and J 8 bases, leaving 22 bases between the germline ends. CDR3 length: 16 amino acids. The germline V gene has CDR1 MDHEN and CDR2 SYDVKM. In DNA, the CDR3 is TGTGCCAGCAGTTTCTACCGGCGAAGGGAGGTAGGGGGCTACACCTTC. Encoded protein: CASSFYRRREVGGYTF.

This clonotype was detected ten times or more. The gene calls are TRBV27 and TRBJ2-2, with TRBD2 identical over 7 bases. CDR3 length equals 17 residues. With 1 base clipped from V and 1 base from J, the junction kept 6 bases outside the gene matches. In germline, CDR1 is MNHEY, CDR2 SMNVEV (reference sequence). This chain's CDR3 is CASSLYSGGGNTGELFF. The CDR3 nucleotides are TGTGCCAGCAGTTTATACTCCGGCGGGGGGAACACCGGGGAGCTGTTTTTT.

This clonotype showed up just a few times. The CDR3 DNA sequence: TGCAGTGCTATACGACAGGGCCCAGGGGAGCAGTACTTC. It encodes CSAIRQGPGEQYF. The chain uses TRBV20-1 and TRBJ2-7; 7 nucleotides agree with TRBD1. The CDR3 is made up of 13 amino acids. Germline V gene data show CDR1 as DFQATT and CDR2 as SNEGSKA (reference sequence). The J segment lost 7 bases and the V segment lost 4 bases, leaving 10 bases of the junction unmatched.

J is TRBJ2-3 and V is TRBV5-1; D could derive from TRBD1 or TRBD2 (5 bases each). The ends were cut back, 4 bases at V and 0 bases at J, with 18 bases in the middle. This CDR3 has 17 residues. The germline gives CDR1 SGHRS, CDR2 YFSETQ. The CDR3, as DNA: TGCGCCAGCAGCCCCCGCCTTGGGGGTTCTAGCACAGATACGCAGTATTTT. Translation gives CASSPRLGGSSTDTQYF.

This clonotype was observed at least ten times. V gene TRBV21-1 combines with J gene TRBJ2-4; the listed D gene, TRBD1, was not tested against the DNA. TRBV21-1 is a pseudogene locus. The CDR3 sequence is 16 residues long. CDR3 sequence reads: CASSRGQPSLEDIQYF. The CDR3 DNA sequence: TGTGCCAGCAGCAGGGGACAGCCTTCACTAGAGGACATTCAGTACTTC.